Listed below are T cell receptor beta chains from one sample, sequenced in a study of vaccination effects on CD4 cells after COVID-19. These receptors have no known antigen. Some clones are missing from TCRdb's copy, which holds only in-frame ones; the method was immunoSEQ multiplex PCR. The sample has tens of thousands of clones; about 86% are singletons. Sequenced here: CD4+ T cells from PBMCs cultured with HCoV-229E spike peptides, sampled after COVID-19 vaccination. Every receptor here comes from a human donor who received a COVID-19 vaccine. The CDR3 runs from the conserved cysteine through the conserved F or W. The D gene is left open where the match is weak. The listing skips clone size in some rows; elsewhere it reads once, few, many or a size class.

d_gene,abundance,v_gene,j_gene,CDR3nt,CDR3aa
TRBD1,.,TRBV30,TRBJ1-1,TGTGCCAGCCATCCCGGGACAGTTACTGAAGCTTTCTTT,CASHPGTVTEAFF
TRBD2,.,TRBV3-1/TRBV3-2,TRBJ2-1,TGTGCCAGCAGCGCCAGGGTCACTAGCGGGGTATACAATGAGCAGTTCTTC,CASSARVTSGVYNEQFF
.,.,TRBV5-8,TRBJ1-1,TGTGCCAGCAGGCGAACGGGGGGCGCGGAGTCTGAAGCTTTCTTT,CASRRTGGAESEAFF
TRBD1,.,TRBV7-2,TRBJ1-5,TGTGCCAGCAGCATAGGGACAGGATATCAGCCCCAGCATTTT,CASSIGTGYQPQHF
TRBD2,.,TRBV5-4,TRBJ2-5,TGTGCCAGCAGCCTGCGGGGGGCCGTCTATGAGACCCAGTACTTC,CASSLRGAVYETQYF
TRBD1,.,TRBV18,TRBJ2-4,TGTGCCAGCTCACCAGGACAGGGAGCGAACATTCAGTACTTC,CASSPGQGANIQYF
TRBD1,.,TRBV14,TRBJ2-1,TGTGCCAGCAGCCAAGGAGGGACAGGGCGGATAGAGCAGTTCTTC,CASSQGGTGRIEQFF
.,.,TRBV5-1,TRBJ2-5,TGCGCCAGCTCCCCGTTCCCGGGGAAGGGGGAGACCCAGTACTTC,CASSPFPGKGETQYF
TRBD1,.,TRBV2,TRBJ2-3,TGTGCCAGCAGTGGGGACAGGGGAGGGGCAGATACGCAGTATTTT,CASSGDRGGADTQYF
TRBD2,few,TRBV5-1,TRBJ2-1,TGCGCCAGCAGCCAAACCACCGGGACTAGCGCCTACAATGAGCAGTTCTTC,CASSQTTGTSAYNEQFF
.,.,TRBV24-1,TRBJ2-3,TGTGCCACCAGTGATTCCAAAGGGGGGGGCACAGATACGCAGTATTTT,CATSDSKGGGTDTQYF
TRBD1,.,TRBV12-5,TRBJ1-5,TGTGCTAGTGGAGGAGGGACAGAAAATCAGCCCCAGCATTTT,CASGGGTENQPQHF
TRBD1,.,TRBV5-8,TRBJ1-4,TGTGCCAGCAGATACCAGACAGGGACTAATGAAAAACTGTTTTTT,CASRYQTGTNEKLFF
.,.,TRBV2,TRBJ1-5,TGTGCCAGCAGAGGGTCATGGAGCAATCAGCCCCAGCATTTT,CASRGSWSNQPQHF
.,.,TRBV12-2,TRBJ2-1,TGTGCAAGTCGCTCAGTGGGGGGGCGCTTGGACTACAATGAGCAGTTCTTC,CASRSVGGRLDYNEQFF
.,once,TRBV30,TRBJ1-1,TGTGCCTGGAGGGCTTTTATGACAGGAAACACTGAAGCTTTCTTT,CAWRAFMTGNTEAFF
TRBD1,once,TRBV18,TRBJ1-3,TGTGCCAGCTCATCGGACAGGGCCCCTGGAAACACCATATATTTT,CASSSDRAPGNTIYF
.,once,TRBV6-5,TRBJ1-1,TGTGCCAGCAGTTACTCGATAATGATGAACACTGAAGCTTTCTTT,CASSYSIMMNTEAFF
.,.,TRBV6-4,TRBJ2-3,TGTGCCAGCAGTGCGGGGGGCACAGATACGCAGTATTTT,CASSAGGTDTQYF
.,.,TRBV28,TRBJ2-2,TGTGCCATCCCTGGGGTAGGGAACACCGGGGAGCTGTTTTTT,CAIPGVGNTGELFF
.,.,TRBV30,TRBJ1-6,TGTGCCGCTGGAGCGGCAGATAATTCACCCCTCCACTTT,CAAGAADNSPLHF
.,.,TRBV7-2,TRBJ1-4,TGTGCCAGCAGCTTAGGGGGTCGCAGGTCCCGGGAAAAACTGTTTTTT,CASSLGGRRSREKLFF
.,once,TRBV19,TRBJ2-4,TGTGCCAGTAGTAAGGGCTCAGGGCTTCCCGGGAACATTCAGTACTTC,CASSKGSGLPGNIQYF
TRBD1,once,TRBV5-1,TRBJ2-2,TGCGCCAGCAGCTTAACAGGGGCCCCCGGGGAGCTGTTTTTT,CASSLTGAPGELFF
.,.,TRBV6-4,TRBJ1-1,TGTGCCAGCACCCCAGTCCTTCTCCCCCGGGCATCAAACACTGAAGCTTTCTTT,CASTPVLLPRASNTEAFF
.,.,TRBV7-3,TRBJ2-5,TGTGCCAGCAGCTTAGGGGGTTGGGGGGAGACCCAGTACTTC,CASSLGGWGETQYF
.,.,TRBV2,TRBJ2-6,TGTGCCAGCAGTGAGTTCAGGGTACATAGCGTCTCTGGGGCCAACGTCCTGACTTTC,CASSEFRVHSVSGANVLTF
TRBD1,.,TRBV5-1,TRBJ1-3,TGCGCCAGCAGCCCCGACAGGGGTGGAAACACCATATATTTT,CASSPDRGGNTIYF
.,.,TRBV5-8,TRBJ2-1,TGTGCCAGCCCCAGCCGGGACCTCTCCTACAATGAGCAGTTCTTC,CASPSRDLSYNEQFF
.,.,TRBV5-1,TRBJ1-4,TGCGCCAGCAGCTTGGACGTGGGTGGGCCTAATGAAAAACTGTTTTTT,CASSLDVGGPNEKLFF
TRBD1,.,TRBV10-3,TRBJ1-3,TGTGCCATCAGAGAGGACAGGGACGTGGGCACCATATATTTT,CAIREDRDVGTIYF
.,.,TRBV18,TRBJ1-4,TGTGCCAGCTCACAGGGAACTAATGAAAAACTGTTTTTT,CASSQGTNEKLFF
.,once,TRBV9,TRBJ2-3,TGTGCCAGCAGCGTAGAGGCAGGCGACCGGGATACGCAGTATTTT,CASSVEAGDRDTQYF
TRBD2,.,TRBV6-4,TRBJ2-3,TGTGCCAGCCGACTATGGGGGGGGTCCACAGATACGCAGTATTTT,CASRLWGGSTDTQYF
TRBD1,.,TRBV19,TRBJ2-2,TGTGCCAGTAACTCCGGGACAGGGAAAGCCGGGGAGCTGTTTTTT,CASNSGTGKAGELFF
.,.,TRBV7-2,TRBJ1-4,TGTGCCAGCAGCTTAAGGAGCGCGGGGGAACTGTTTTTT,CASSLRSAGELFF
TRBD1,.,TRBV15,TRBJ1-6,TGTGCCACCAGCACACGGACAGGGCCTAATTCACCCCTCCACTTT,CATSTRTGPNSPLHF
.,.,TRBV6-2/TRBV6-3,TRBJ1-1,TGTGCCAGCAGTTACGGGGGGACACTAACTGAAGCTTTCTTT,CASSYGGTLTEAFF
TRBD1,.,TRBV3-1/TRBV3-2,TRBJ1-2,TGTGCCAGCAGCCCCAGGGGGCGAAATGGCTACACCTTC,CASSPRGRNGYTF
TRBD1,.,TRBV25-1,TRBJ1-4,TGTGCCAGCAGTGAATCGGCAGGGGGCAATGAAAAACTGTTTTTT,CASSESAGGNEKLFF
TRBD1,.,TRBV2,TRBJ1-3,TGTGCCAGCAGTTTACAGGGGCTTCAAGGAAACACCATATATTTT,CASSLQGLQGNTIYF
.,.,TRBV5-1,TRBJ2-2,TGCGCCAGCAGTGTCCAGCCTACGAACACCGGGGAGCTGTTTTTT,CASSVQPTNTGELFF
.,.,TRBV4-1,TRBJ2-2,TGCGCCAGCAGCCAATTAACAGCCTTGGTCGGGGAGCTGTTTTTT,CASSQLTALVGELFF